This T cell receptor (beta chain) was identified in a study of cytomegalovirus exposure and HLA in healthy donors. The germline V and J ends were trimmed by 11 bases and 7 bases, with 27 bases remaining between them. This CDR3 is 15 amino acids long. Germline V gives CDR1 ENHRY, CDR2 SYGVKD. Primers for the PCR totalled 60 Vbeta and 13 Jbeta. TCRdb's table, derived via immunoSEQ multiplex PCR, lists solely in-frame clones and lacks some. The listing records 150,000 or so clones. The TCR was taken from a woman aged 45-59 years in good health and CMV-seronegative. This rearrangement joins TRBV10-3 to TRBJ2-7, with D perhaps TRBD1 (6 bases). The sample comprised PBMCs. The CDR3 coding sequence is TGTGCCGTCCTCACCTTCAGGGGTCAATCGAGAGAGCAGTACTTC. Its protein is CAVLTFRGQSREQYF.